These T cell receptor beta chains were read from a single sample in a study of cytomegalovirus exposure and HLA in healthy donors. Clones were read by immunoSEQ multiplex PCR, and TCRdb kept only the in-frame ones, dropping some. Counted here are over 90,000 clones, around three quarters occurring once; the ten biggest clones make up under 4.5%. The sequenced material came from PBMCs. The source of these receptors is a man between 45 and 60 years old in good health and CMV-seropositive. Both conserved end residues are part of each CDR3. Fields, in order: D gene, J gene, clone size, V gene, CDR3 protein, CDR3 DNA. D genes are given only for firm matches. Clone size appears in some rows only: once, few, many, or a class for an expanded clone.

>TRBD2|TRBJ2-1|.|TRBV11-3
CASSLGSSGTPEQFF
TGTGCCAGCAGCCTGGGGTCTAGCGGGACCCCCGAGCAGTTCTTC
>TRBD2|TRBJ2-7|.|TRBV6-1
CASSLAGDYLGGQYF
TGTGCCAGCAGTTTAGCGGGTGATTACCTCGGGGGGCAGTACTTC
>.|TRBJ1-4|.|TRBV7-2
CASSYPGLGGEKLFF
TGTGCCAGCAGCTATCCGGGCCTGGGGGGTGAAAAACTGTTTTTT
>.|TRBJ2-1|.|TRBV11-1
CASSRRVYNEQFF
TGTGCCAGCAGCCGTCGTGTGTACAATGAGCAGTTCTTC
>.|TRBJ2-7|few|TRBV6-5
CASSYELATYEQYF
TGTGCCAGCAGTTACGAGCTAGCGACCTACGAGCAGTACTTC
>.|TRBJ2-5|.|TRBV15
CATSRGAGQETQYF
TGTGCCACCAGCAGAGGGGCAGGGCAAGAGACCCAGTACTTC
>TRBD1|TRBJ2-5|.|TRBV5-6
CASSFSPDRGIRETQYF
TGTGCCAGCAGCTTTTCCCCGGACAGGGGGATTAGAGAGACCCAGTACTTC
>.|TRBJ2-7|.|TRBV28
CASSSTGGLHTYEQYF
TGTGCCAGCAGCTCCACCGGGGGTTTGCACACCTACGAGCAGTACTTC
>.|TRBJ2-7|.|TRBV28
CASSPDYAYEQYF
TGTGCCAGCAGTCCGGACTACGCCTACGAGCAGTACTTC
>.|TRBJ1-1|.|TRBV7-8
CASSLTGSAGNTEAFF
TGTGCCAGCAGCCTCACAGGGTCCGCAGGGAACACTGAAGCTTTCTTT
>.|TRBJ2-3|.|TRBV19
CASSGSGGDTQYF
TGTGCCAGTAGCGGGAGTGGGGGGGATACGCAGTATTTT
>.|TRBJ1-1|.|TRBV10-3
CAISNLANTEAFF
TGTGCCATCAGTAACCTAGCGAACACTGAAGCTTTCTTT
>TRBD1|TRBJ1-1|once|TRBV18
CASSPLDRGTEAFF
TGTGCCAGCTCACCATTGGACAGGGGGACTGAAGCTTTCTTT
>TRBD2|TRBJ2-1|.|TRBV7-7
CASSYRLAYEQFF
TGTGCCAGCAGCTATCGACTAGCTTATGAGCAGTTCTTC
>.|TRBJ2-1|.|TRBV7-6
CASSLGSSEFRQFF
TGTGCCAGCAGCTTAGGCTCTAGCGAATTCCGACAGTTCTTC
>TRBD2|TRBJ2-4|.|TRBV7-9
CASRPEGREGPGNIQYF
TGTGCCAGCAGACCAGAAGGGAGGGAGGGCCCCGGAAACATTCAGTACTTC
>TRBD1|TRBJ1-1|few|TRBV29-1
CSVQGGAEAFF
TGCAGCGTCCAGGGGGGAGCGGAAGCTTTCTTT
>.|TRBJ2-7|.|TRBV19
CASKGDPGQQPYEQYF
TGTGCCAGTAAGGGAGATCCGGGCCAGCAGCCTTACGAGCAGTACTTC
>TRBD1|TRBJ1-6|.|TRBV30
CAWLMGTGNNSPLHF
TGTGCCTGGTTGATGGGGACAGGGAATAATTCACCCCTCCACTTT
>TRBD1|TRBJ2-4|.|TRBV11-2
CASSLELGLGQGAKNIQYF
TGTGCCAGCAGCTTAGAACTCGGATTGGGACAGGGAGCCAAAAACATTCAGTACTTC
>TRBD1|TRBJ2-7|.|TRBV15
CATSRTTGGIYEQYF
TGTGCCACCAGCAGAACGACAGGGGGCATCTACGAGCAGTACTTC
>.|TRBJ1-3|.|TRBV27
CASSPTEPGNTIYF
TGTGCCAGCAGTCCGACAGAACCTGGAAACACCATATATTTT
>.|TRBJ1-1|once|TRBV27
CASTLSSGLNTEAFF
TGTGCCAGCACTTTATCGTCAGGATTGAACACTGAAGCTTTCTTT
>.|TRBJ1-3|.|TRBV7-7
CASSLSSRGNTIYF
TGTGCCAGCAGCTTAAGTTCACGGGGAAACACCATATATTTT
>.|TRBJ2-2|few|TRBV11-2
CASSLVMGATGELFF
TGTGCCAGCAGCTTAGTTATGGGGGCAACCGGGGAGCTGTTTTTT
>.|TRBJ2-7|.|TRBV29-1
CSFRPQFPPYEQYF
TGCAGCTTTCGCCCGCAGTTCCCCCCCTACGAGCAGTACTTC
>.|TRBJ1-3|once|TRBV5-8
CASSFRGRHTIYF
TGTGCCAGCAGCTTCAGGGGCCGACACACCATATATTTT
>.|TRBJ2-7|few|TRBV28
CASSYQVGYEQYF
TGTGCCAGCAGTTATCAGGTTGGCTACGAGCAGTACTTC
>.|TRBJ2-5|few|TRBV7-2
CASSSRDTQETQYF
TGTGCCAGCAGCTCCCGGGACACACAAGAGACCCAGTACTTC
>.|TRBJ1-5|.|TRBV5-3
CARSSGNPSNQPQHF
TGTGCCAGAAGCTCAGGGAACCCTAGCAATCAGCCCCAGCATTTT
>TRBD1|TRBJ2-3|.|TRBV27
CASSPRTGNTDTQYF
TGTGCCAGCAGTCCACGGACAGGGAACACAGATACGCAGTATTTT
>.|TRBJ2-7|.|TRBV7-8
CASSLFDSTYEQYF
TGTGCCAGCAGCTTATTCGACAGTACCTACGAGCAGTACTTC
>.|TRBJ1-4|many|TRBV6-1
CASSLGRESEKLFF
TGTGCCAGCTCCCTGGGGAGGGAGAGTGAAAAACTGTTTTTT
>.|TRBJ2-6|.|TRBV5-6
CASSSGISGANVLTF
TGTGCCAGCAGCTCGGGGATCTCTGGGGCCAACGTCCTGACTTTC
>TRBD2|TRBJ2-5|.|TRBV7-9
CASSLEGLASPGETQYF
TGTGCCAGCAGCTTGGAGGGACTAGCGTCCCCCGGGGAGACCCAGTACTTC
>.|TRBJ1-1|.|TRBV2
CASPIRGGSTEAFF
TGTGCCAGCCCGATTAGGGGGGGGAGCACTGAAGCTTTCTTT
>TRBD2|TRBJ2-1|.|TRBV19
CASSILAGGIYNEQFF
TGTGCCAGTAGTATACTAGCGGGAGGAATATACAATGAGCAGTTCTTC
>TRBD1|TRBJ1-4|.|TRBV30
CAWSFRTGGRTNEKLFF
TGTGCCTGGAGTTTCAGGACAGGGGGCAGGACTAATGAAAAACTGTTTTTT
>TRBD1|TRBJ2-7|.|TRBV7-2
CASSLVYRGRDEQYF
TGTGCCAGCAGCTTAGTATACAGGGGGCGGGACGAGCAGTACTTC
>.|TRBJ2-7|few|TRBV5-4
CASSWGGQRIAEQYF
TGTGCCAGCAGCTGGGGGGGACAAAGGATCGCCGAGCAGTACTTC